Each of the 21 T cell receptor beta chains below was sequenced from the same sample in a study of blood T cell repertoires in COVID-19. Sequencing was performed with immunoSEQ multiplex PCR; in TCRdb, only in-frame clones are kept and a portion is missing. The sample lists fewer than 100,000 clones; roughly 82% were seen once. The specimen was peripheral blood. These receptors originate from a woman aged 45 to 65 with acute or convalescent COVID-19.

This chain joins TRBV5-4 and TRBJ2-2; weak D call: TRBD1 (6 bases). The length of the CDR3 is 15 residues. Germline CDR1 and CDR2: SGHNT and YYREEE (reference sequence). V lost 4 bases and J 0 bases, leaving 10 bases between the germline ends. CDR3 bases: TGTGCCAGCAGCACCGACAGGTCGAACACCGGGGAGCTGTTTTTT. It codes for CASSTDRSNTGELFF.

V gene TRBV7-8 combines with J gene TRBJ1-5; D is ambiguous. The CDR3 has 14 amino acids. Looked up from germline, CDR1 is SGHVS and CDR2 is FQNEAQ. The ends were cut back, 5 bases at V and 4 bases at J, with 12 bases in the middle. CDR3: CASSRDTINQPQHF. DNA for the CDR3: TGTGCCAGCAGCCGAGACACAATTAATCAGCCCCAGCATTTT.

V gene TRBV28 combines with J gene TRBJ1-5; 8 bases match TRBD1. This CDR3 is 16 amino acids long. The trim removed 6 bases at V and 6 bases at J, leaving 13 bases unmatched. Germline CDR1 is MDHEN and CDR2 is SYDVKM. The CDR3 region is CASSPTGRGLFQPQHF. The CDR3 DNA is TGTGCCAGCAGCCCGACCGGCAGGGGGCTTTTTCAGCCCCAGCATTTT.

The chain employs TRBV6-2 or TRBV6-3 and TRBJ2-2; 13 bases match TRBD2. The V gene end was trimmed by 2 bases and the J gene end by 0 bases; junction bases not matched to a gene: 6. The CDR3 loop spans 19 amino acids. Germline CDR1 reads MNHEY; CDR2 reads SVGEGT. CDR3 in amino acids: CASSYRGTSGTANTGELFF. As DNA, the CDR3 is TGTGCCAGCAGTTACCGTGGGACTAGCGGGACCGCGAACACCGGGGAGCTGTTTTTT.

V is TRBV7-8 and J is TRBJ1-5; maybe TRBD1 (6 bases). V lost 5 bases, J lost 4 bases, and 9 bases lay in between. The CDR3 sequence is 13 residues long. In germline, CDR1 is SGHVS, CDR2 FQNEAQ. In DNA form, the CDR3 reads TGTGCCAGCAGCCCCACAGGGAATCAGCCCCAGCATTTT. Its translation is CASSPTGNQPQHF.

For this clone: At one of its ends the junction is not consistent with the germline gene, which may arise from a read error. Other DNA sequences of this sample code for an identical CDR3. The chain has TRBV18 and TRBJ2-1; 12 nucleotides line up with TRBD2. The CDR3 is 15 amino acids. The germline V gene encodes CDR1 KGHSH and CDR2 LQKENI. The CDR3 DNA reads as TGCGCCAGCTCACTGACTAGCGGGAGTGGGAATGAGCAGTTCTTC. Protein product: CASSLTSGSGNEQFF.

This chain joins TRBV5-1 and TRBJ2-6, with 12 nucleotides matching TRBD1. Trimming removed 2 bases from V and 4 bases from J; junction bases left unmatched: 7. The CDR3 is 18 residues long. The V gene's germline CDR1 is SGHRS and CDR2 YFSETQ. The CDR3 bases are TGCGCCAGCAGCTTAATGGGACAGGGGGCGAGAGGGGCCAACGTCCTGACTTTC. Translated, it gives CASSLMGQGARGANVLTF.

V gene TRBV12-3 or TRBV12-4 combines with J gene TRBJ2-5; D is perhaps TRBD2 (5 bases). Trimming stripped 1 base from V and 5 bases from J, with 5 bases between. The CDR3 runs 12 residues. The CDR3 bases are TGTGCCAGCAGTTTAGGGAGGGAGACCCAGTACTTC. Encoded protein: CASSLGRETQYF.

V gene TRBV4-3 combines with J gene TRBJ2-1; tentatively, D is TRBD1 (5 bases). The V and J ends lost 0 bases and 5 bases respectively, with 11 bases between them. The length of the CDR3 is 15 residues. Germline-derived CDR1 and CDR2 are LGHNA and YSLEER. For the CDR3, the DNA is TGCGCCAGCAGCCAAGACAGGGCCGCAAACAATGAGCAGTTCTTC. Translation: CASSQDRAANNEQFF.

The chain recombines TRBV10-3 with TRBJ1-1, with 7 bases matching TRBD1. CDR1 ENHRY and CDR2 SYGVKD come from the germline V gene. V shed 6 bases, J shed 4 bases, and the junction held 8 bases outside the gene matches. The CDR3 consists of 14 residues. The CDR3 coding sequence is TGTGCCATCAGCGTTGACAGGGCGGTCACTGAAGCTTTCTTT. Translating it yields CAISVDRAVTEAFF.

V gene TRBV7-3 combines with J gene TRBJ1-6; D is possibly TRBD1 (6 bases). Germline V CDR1 and CDR2: SGHTA, FQGTGA. This CDR3 is built from 16 residues. The V end lost 5 bases, the J end lost 5 bases, and 16 bases lay between the germline ends. CDR3 loop: CASSRGQSGNNSPLHF. The CDR3 nucleotides read TGTGCCAGCAGCCGTGGACAGAGCGGGAATAATTCACCCCTCCACTTT.

The chain uses TRBV6-2 or TRBV6-3 and TRBJ2-7; 7 bases fit TRBD1. This CDR3 region has 17 residues. Germline V gene lookup returns CDR1 MNHEY and CDR2 SVGEGT. With V trimmed by 0 bases and J by 2 bases, 10 bases remained unmatched. Here the CDR3 DNA reads TGTGCCAGCAGTTACTCTATAGGGACAGAGATCACCTACGAGCAGTACTTC. This translates into CASSYSIGTEITYEQYF.

The chain couples TRBV4-1 to TRBJ1-2; D not certain. V lost 1 base, J lost 4 bases, and 13 bases lay in between. The CDR3 spans 15 residues. Per the germline V gene, CDR1 is MGHRA and CDR2 is YSYEKL. CDR3 sequence: CASSQVPPAPYGYTF. The CDR3 DNA reads as TGCGCCAGCAGCCAAGTCCCCCCCGCGCCCTATGGCTACACCTTC.

The chain recombines TRBV29-1 with TRBJ2-7; 13 bases are a match to TRBD2. J was trimmed by 9 bases and V by 4 bases; bases with no gene match: 9. This CDR3 contains 14 residues. In germline, CDR1 is SQVTM, CDR2 ANQGSEA. As DNA, the CDR3 is TGCAGCGTTGGTCTGAGACTAGCGGGAGGTAGGCAGTACTTC. As protein: CSVGLRLAGGRQYF.

CDR3 loop: CASSLETGVANSPLHF. The CDR3, as DNA: TGTGCCAGCAGCTTAGAGACAGGGGTCGCGAATTCACCCCTCCACTTT. The chain couples TRBV7-2 to TRBJ1-6; the match to TRBD1 covers 8 bases. This CDR3 contains 16 residues. With V trimmed by 1 base and J by 7 bases, 6 bases remained unmatched. Per the germline V gene, CDR1 is SGHTA and CDR2 is FQGNSA. Using reference TRBV7-2 and TRBJ1-6 for the parts outside the CDR3, the full variable domain is GAGVSQSPSNKVTEKGKDVELRCDPISGHTALYWYRQSLGQGLEFLIYFQGNSAPDKSGLPSDRFSAERTGGSVSTLTIQRTQQEDSAVYLCASSLETGVANSPLHFGNGTRLTVT.

J is TRBJ1-1 and V is TRBV29-1; no clear D gene. Per germline, CDR1 SQVTM and CDR2 ANQGSEA. V lost 6 bases to trimming and J lost 1 base, with 12 bases between them. The CDR3 runs 13 residues. The CDR3 here is CSVKDSWNTEAFF. As DNA, the CDR3 is TGCAGCGTGAAGGACTCTTGGAACACTGAAGCTTTCTTT. Full variable domain (remainder filled in from reference TRBV29-1 and TRBJ1-1): SAVISQKPSRDICQRGTSLTIQCQVDSQVTMMFWYRQQPGQSLTLIATANQGSEATYESGFVIDKFPISRPNLTFSTLTVSNMSPEDSSIYLCSVKDSWNTEAFFGQGTRLTVV.

The V gene is TRBV20-1, the J gene TRBJ1-1, with D perhaps matching TRBD1 (5 bases). This CDR3 has 13 residues. The V gene's germline CDR1 is DFQATT and CDR2 SNEGSKA (reference sequence). The V end lost 3 bases, the J end lost 8 bases, and 16 bases lay between the germline ends. The CDR3 loop reads CSASPGGIEEAFF. For the CDR3, the DNA is TGCAGTGCTAGTCCCGGGGGAATAGAAGAAGCTTTCTTT.

The chain combines TRBV4-1 with TRBJ2-7; D is undetermined. The length of the CDR3 is 14 residues. V was trimmed by 1 base and J by 6 bases, leaving 13 bases between them. Germline CDR1 reads MGHRA; CDR2 reads YSYEKL. CDR3 loop: CASSQGTRGFEQYF. The CDR3 bases are TGCGCCAGCAGCCAAGGAACTCGCGGTTTCGAGCAGTACTTC.

The chain combines TRBV19 with TRBJ1-6, with 10 bases lining up with TRBD1. V lost 8 bases to trimming and J lost 10 bases; unmatched junction nucleotides: 5. Germline-derived CDR1 and CDR2 are LNHDA and SQIVND (reference sequence). This CDR3 comprises 13 residues. Here the CDR3 reads CASSGTGVSPLHF. For the CDR3, the DNA is TGTGCCAGTTCCGGGACAGGGGTATCACCCCTCCACTTT.

This chain connects TRBV5-6 to TRBJ1-2, with TRBD1 matching over 7 bases. With 3 bases clipped from V and 3 bases from J, the junction kept 5 bases outside the gene matches. This CDR3 has 14 residues. The germline gives CDR1 SGHDT, CDR2 YYEEEE. This chain's CDR3 is CASSSRGVYYGYTF. The CDR3 DNA is TGTGCCAGCAGCTCCAGGGGGGTCTACTATGGCTACACCTTC.

V gene TRBV4-1 combines with J gene TRBJ1-4; TRBD1 agrees at 9 bases. This CDR3 has 17 amino acids. Germline CDR1 is MGHRA and CDR2 is YSYEKL. Trimming cost V 4 bases and J 15 bases; bases outside gene matches: 21. The CDR3 is CASSPGTGSMSRALMFF. CDR3 bases: TGCGCCAGCAGCCCGGGGACAGGGTCTATGTCGCGTGCTTTAATGTTTTTT.